Listed below are T cell receptor beta chains from one sample, sequenced in a study of cytotoxic CD8 clonotypes in ibrutinib-treated CLL. Assay used: immunoSEQ multiplex PCR; TCRdb lists only in-frame clones, some missing. In the table there are 200,000 to 250,000 clones, 70% of which are singletons. Sample: PBMCs, taken after 12 months of ibrutinib treatment. These receptors were obtained from a human donor with chronic lymphocytic leukemia. The CDR3 runs from the conserved cysteine through the conserved F or W. A D gene is named only where the DNA matches it firmly. The listing skips clone size in some rows; elsewhere it reads once, few, many or a size class.

V: TRBV27
J: TRBJ1-2
size: .
D: TRBD1
length: 15
DNA: TGTGCCAGCAGTCAAAAGGACAGGGGAGCTACTGGCTACACCTTC
CDR3: CASSQKDRGATGYTF

V: TRBV18
J: TRBJ2-2
size: .
D: .
length: 16
DNA: TGTGCCAGCTCACCGGTGGGAACTGAGGGCACCGGGGAGCTGTTTTTT
CDR3: CASSPVGTEGTGELFF

V: TRBV30
J: TRBJ1-1
size: .
D: .
length: 12
DNA: TGTGCCTGGAGTGATACGTACACTGAAGCTTTCTTT
CDR3: CAWSDTYTEAFF

V: TRBV6-1
J: TRBJ1-4
size: .
D: .
length: 14
DNA: TGTGCCAGCAGTGAGAAGGGAAGGGAAGAAAAACTGTTTTTT
CDR3: CASSEKGREEKLFF

V: TRBV27
J: TRBJ2-5
size: .
D: .
length: 12
DNA: TGTGCCAGCAGCCCGGGACAAGAGACCCAGTACTTC
CDR3: CASSPGQETQYF

V: TRBV6-5
J: TRBJ1-4
size: .
D: .
length: 13
DNA: TGTGCCAGCAGTTACTCCGCCGGTGAAAAACTGTTTTTT
CDR3: CASSYSAGEKLFF

V: TRBV9
J: TRBJ1-2
size: .
D: .
length: 15
DNA: TGTGCCAGCAGCGTAGGAGGGTTTGGGGCGGATGGCTACACCTTC
CDR3: CASSVGGFGADGYTF

V: TRBV9
J: TRBJ2-2
size: .
D: TRBD2
length: 15
DNA: TGTGCCAGCAGCGTAGACCCTAGCGGCACCGGGGAGCTGTTTTTT
CDR3: CASSVDPSGTGELFF

V: TRBV10-2
J: TRBJ2-1
size: .
D: .
length: 13
DNA: TGCGCCAGCAGTGAGTCGAGCCCAAATGAGCAGTTCTTC
CDR3: CASSESSPNEQFF

V: TRBV19
J: TRBJ2-7
size: .
D: TRBD1
length: 15
DNA: TGTGCCAGTACCCAAAGTCCGGGACAGGGCTACGAGCAGTACTTC
CDR3: CASTQSPGQGYEQYF

V: TRBV15
J: TRBJ2-3
size: .
D: TRBD2
length: 13
DNA: TGTGCCACCAGCAGAGTCGGGGGGGATACGCAGTATTTT
CDR3: CATSRVGGDTQYF

V: TRBV5-6
J: TRBJ1-1
size: .
D: .
length: 14
DNA: TGTGCCAGCAGCCCCAAGGACAGGAACACTGAAGCTTTCTTT
CDR3: CASSPKDRNTEAFF

V: TRBV30
J: TRBJ1-5
size: .
D: .
length: 13
DNA: TGTGCCTGGAGTGTTTACGGCTATCAGCCCCAGCATTTT
CDR3: CAWSVYGYQPQHF

V: TRBV5-5
J: TRBJ2-1
size: .
D: TRBD1
length: 14
DNA: TGTGCCAGCACCTTCCGGGACAGGGGAAATGAGCAGTTCTTC
CDR3: CASTFRDRGNEQFF

V: TRBV30
J: TRBJ2-5
size: .
D: TRBD2
length: 14
DNA: TGTGCCTGGAGTCTCGGACTAGCCGGCGAGACCCAGTACTTC
CDR3: CAWSLGLAGETQYF

V: TRBV7-9
J: TRBJ1-2
size: few
D: .
length: 16
DNA: TGTGCCAGCAGCCAAGATCTAGGGATTGGGAGCTATGGCTACACCTTC
CDR3: CASSQDLGIGSYGYTF

V: TRBV27
J: TRBJ2-3
size: .
D: .
length: 12
DNA: TGTGCCAGCGGCTCGACAGTTGATACGCAGTATTTT
CDR3: CASGSTVDTQYF

V: TRBV13
J: TRBJ1-5
size: .
D: .
length: 13
DNA: TGTGCCAGCAGCTTAAATCTTGGGGGGCCCCAGCATTTT
CDR3: CASSLNLGGPQHF

V: TRBV6-5
J: TRBJ1-2
size: .
D: TRBD1
length: 15
DNA: TGTGCCAGCAGTTACTTGACTACAGGGGTTTATGGCTACACCTTC
CDR3: CASSYLTTGVYGYTF

V: TRBV11-2
J: TRBJ1-3
size: .
D: TRBD1
length: 17
DNA: TGTGCCAGCAGCTTTGGAGGGGGCACTTTCTCTGGAAACACCATATATTTT
CDR3: CASSFGGGTFSGNTIYF

V: TRBV28
J: TRBJ2-7
size: .
D: .
length: 14
DNA: TGTGCCAGCAGTTTATTGACGGTCTCCTACGAGCAGTACTTC
CDR3: CASSLLTVSYEQYF

V: TRBV27
J: TRBJ1-2
size: .
D: TRBD1
length: 15
DNA: TGTGCCAGCAGTTTATTCGGGCAGGGGGCGTCCGGCTACACCTTC
CDR3: CASSLFGQGASGYTF

V: TRBV2
J: TRBJ2-1
size: .
D: TRBD1
length: 16
DNA: TGTGCCAGCAGAATTGTTAGGGGGCTTTTAATCCATGAGCAGTTCTTC
CDR3: CASRIVRGLLIHEQFF

V: TRBV2
J: TRBJ1-5
size: .
D: TRBD1
length: 16
DNA: TGTGCCAGCAGTCGAGAAAAAACAGGGGTGGGGCAGCCCCAGCATTTT
CDR3: CASSREKTGVGQPQHF

V: TRBV5-1
J: TRBJ1-5
size: .
D: .
length: 15
DNA: TGCGCCAGCAGCTTGGACGGGGGCCGGGGTCAGCCCCAGCATTTT
CDR3: CASSLDGGRGQPQHF

V: TRBV5-1
J: TRBJ2-5
size: .
D: .
length: 15
DNA: TGCGCCCGTCCTAAACCGGGGGCGAACTCGGAGACCCAGTACTTC
CDR3: CARPKPGANSETQYF

V: TRBV30
J: TRBJ2-7
size: .
D: .
length: 12
DNA: TGTGCCTGGAGTCCCCATGGCTACGAGCAGTACTTC
CDR3: CAWSPHGYEQYF

V: TRBV19
J: TRBJ2-7
size: .
D: TRBD2
length: 18
DNA: TGTGCCAGTAGTATAGTTGGGACTAGCGGGAGGATTATCTACGAGCAGTACTTC
CDR3: CASSIVGTSGRIIYEQYF

V: TRBV20-1
J: TRBJ1-2
size: .
D: .
length: 9
DNA: TGCAGTGCAACGCGGGTGGACACCTTC
CDR3: CSATRVDTF

V: TRBV7-3
J: TRBJ2-5
size: .
D: .
length: 14
DNA: TGTGCCAGCAGCTTGGCCGGGCCCCAAGAGACCCAGTACTTC
CDR3: CASSLAGPQETQYF

V: TRBV2
J: TRBJ2-7
size: .
D: .
length: 14
DNA: TGTGCCAGCATGAACAGCGCAGGGGCCTACGAGCAGTACTTC
CDR3: CASMNSAGAYEQYF

V: TRBV7-6
J: TRBJ1-3
size: .
D: .
length: 15
DNA: TGTGCCAGCAGCTTAGCGGGGGATTCTGGAAACACCATATATTTT
CDR3: CASSLAGDSGNTIYF

V: TRBV11-2
J: TRBJ1-1
size: .
D: .
length: 15
DNA: TGTGCCAGCAGCTTAATTCCCCGAGTCGTCACTGAAGCTTTCTTT
CDR3: CASSLIPRVVTEAFF

V: TRBV27
J: TRBJ1-1
size: .
D: .
length: 13
DNA: TGTGCCAGCAGTTTATCAGGGCGCACTGAAGCTTTCTTT
CDR3: CASSLSGRTEAFF

V: TRBV9
J: TRBJ2-1
size: .
D: .
length: 14
DNA: TGTGCCAGCAGCGTTAGCGGCTCCTACAATGAGCAGTTCTTC
CDR3: CASSVSGSYNEQFF

V: TRBV4-3
J: TRBJ2-5
size: .
D: .
length: 16
DNA: TGCGCCAGCAGCCAAGGTTCCTACCACATCCCAGAGACCCAGTACTTC
CDR3: CASSQGSYHIPETQYF